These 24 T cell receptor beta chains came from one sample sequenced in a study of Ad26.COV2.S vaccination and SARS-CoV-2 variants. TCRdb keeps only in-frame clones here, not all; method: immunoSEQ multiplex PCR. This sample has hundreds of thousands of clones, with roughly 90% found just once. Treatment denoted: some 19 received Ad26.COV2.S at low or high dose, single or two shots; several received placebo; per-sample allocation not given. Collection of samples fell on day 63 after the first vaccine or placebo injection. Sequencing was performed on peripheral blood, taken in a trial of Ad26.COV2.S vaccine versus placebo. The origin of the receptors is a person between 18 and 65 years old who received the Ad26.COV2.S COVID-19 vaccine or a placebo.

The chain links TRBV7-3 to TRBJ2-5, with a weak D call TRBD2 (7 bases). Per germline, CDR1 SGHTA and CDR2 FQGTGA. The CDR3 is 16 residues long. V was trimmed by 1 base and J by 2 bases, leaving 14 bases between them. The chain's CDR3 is CASSLNGGGLQETQYF. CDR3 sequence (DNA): TGTGCCAGCAGCTTAAATGGCGGGGGCCTTCAAGAGACCCAGTACTTC.

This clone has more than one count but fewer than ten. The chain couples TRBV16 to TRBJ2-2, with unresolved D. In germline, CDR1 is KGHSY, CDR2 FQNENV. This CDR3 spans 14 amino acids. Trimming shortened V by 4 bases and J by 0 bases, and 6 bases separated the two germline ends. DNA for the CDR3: TGTGCCAGCAGCCTACGGGCGAACACCGGGGAGCTGTTTTTT. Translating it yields CASSLRANTGELFF.

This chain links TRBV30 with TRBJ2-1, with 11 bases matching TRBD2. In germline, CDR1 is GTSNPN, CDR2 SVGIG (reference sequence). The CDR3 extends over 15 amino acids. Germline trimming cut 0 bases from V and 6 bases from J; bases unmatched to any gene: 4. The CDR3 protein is CAWSVRLAGTNEQFF. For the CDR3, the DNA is TGTGCCTGGAGTGTACGACTAGCGGGGACCAATGAGCAGTTCTTC.

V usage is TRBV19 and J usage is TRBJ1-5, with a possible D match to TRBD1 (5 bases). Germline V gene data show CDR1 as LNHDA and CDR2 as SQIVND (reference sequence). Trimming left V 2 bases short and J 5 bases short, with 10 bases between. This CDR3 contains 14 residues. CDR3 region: CASSIRARDQPQHF. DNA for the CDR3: TGTGCCAGTAGTATACGGGCCAGGGATCAGCCCCAGCATTTT.

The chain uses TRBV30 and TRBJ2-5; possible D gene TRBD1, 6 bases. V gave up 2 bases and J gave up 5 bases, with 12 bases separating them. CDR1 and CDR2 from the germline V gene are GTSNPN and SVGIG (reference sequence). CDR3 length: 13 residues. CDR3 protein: CAWSRQVRETQYF. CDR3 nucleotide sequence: TGTGCCTGGAGTCGACAGGTTAGGGAGACCCAGTACTTC. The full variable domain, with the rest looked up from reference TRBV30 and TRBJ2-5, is SQTIHQWPATLVQPVGSPLSLECTVEGTSNPNLYWYRQAAGRGLQLLFYSVGIGQISSEVPQNLSASRPQDRQFILSSKKLLLSDSGFYLCAWSRQVRETQYFGPGTRLLVL.

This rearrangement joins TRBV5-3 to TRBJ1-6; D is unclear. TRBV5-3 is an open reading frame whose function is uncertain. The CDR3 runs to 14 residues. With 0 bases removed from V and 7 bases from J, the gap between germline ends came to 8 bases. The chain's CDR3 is CARSLVRLNSPLHF. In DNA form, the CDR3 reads TGTGCCAGAAGCTTGGTCCGGCTCAATTCACCCCTCCACTTT.

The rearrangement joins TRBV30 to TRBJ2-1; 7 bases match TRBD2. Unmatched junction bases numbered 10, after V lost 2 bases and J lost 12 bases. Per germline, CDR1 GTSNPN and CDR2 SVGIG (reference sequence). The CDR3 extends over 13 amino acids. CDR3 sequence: CAWSSRLAMTQFF. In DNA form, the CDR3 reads TGTGCCTGGAGTTCCCGACTAGCCATGACGCAGTTCTTC.

CDR3 amino acids: CATSEQGRHTQYF. The DNA for the CDR3 is TGTGCCACCAGTGAACAGGGGAGGCATACGCAGTATTTT. The genes are TRBV24-1 and TRBJ2-3, with D possibly TRBD1 on 7 matching bases. This CDR3 has 13 residues. CDR1 is KGHDR, CDR2 SFDVKD, per germline. Trimming removed 4 bases from V and 7 bases from J, with 11 bases in between.

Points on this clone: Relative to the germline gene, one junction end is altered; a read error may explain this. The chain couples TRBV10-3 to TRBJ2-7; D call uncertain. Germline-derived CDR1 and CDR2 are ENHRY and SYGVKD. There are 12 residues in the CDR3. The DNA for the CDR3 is TGTGCCACCAGTATGGTACAGAACGAGCAGTACTTC. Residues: CATSMVQNEQYF.

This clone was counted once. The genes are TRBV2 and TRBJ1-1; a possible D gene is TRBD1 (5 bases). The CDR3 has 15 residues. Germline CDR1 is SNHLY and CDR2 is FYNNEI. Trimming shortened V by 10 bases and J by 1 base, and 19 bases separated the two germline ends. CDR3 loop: CATAGTDGPNTEAFF. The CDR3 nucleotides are TGTGCCACCGCCGGGACCGACGGACCGAACACTGAAGCTTTCTTT. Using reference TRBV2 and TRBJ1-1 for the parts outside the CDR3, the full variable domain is EPEVTQTPSHQVTQMGQEVILRCVPISNHLYFYWYRQILGQKVEFLVSFYNNEISEKSEIFDDQFSVERPDGSNFTLKIRSTKLEDSAMYFCATAGTDGPNTEAFFGQGTRLTVV.

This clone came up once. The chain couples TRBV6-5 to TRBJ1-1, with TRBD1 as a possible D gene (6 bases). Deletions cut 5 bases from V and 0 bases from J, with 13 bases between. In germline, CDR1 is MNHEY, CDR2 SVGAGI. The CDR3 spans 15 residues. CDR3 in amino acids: CASSLQGTLNTEAFF. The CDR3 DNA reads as TGTGCCAGCAGTCTACAGGGTACTTTGAACACTGAAGCTTTCTTT.

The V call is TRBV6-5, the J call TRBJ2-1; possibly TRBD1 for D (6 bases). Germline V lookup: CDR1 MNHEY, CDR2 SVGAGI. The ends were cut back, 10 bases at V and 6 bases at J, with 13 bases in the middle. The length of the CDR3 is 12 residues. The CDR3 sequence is CANSDRTNEQFF. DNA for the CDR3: TGTGCCAATTCGGACAGAACCAATGAGCAGTTCTTC.

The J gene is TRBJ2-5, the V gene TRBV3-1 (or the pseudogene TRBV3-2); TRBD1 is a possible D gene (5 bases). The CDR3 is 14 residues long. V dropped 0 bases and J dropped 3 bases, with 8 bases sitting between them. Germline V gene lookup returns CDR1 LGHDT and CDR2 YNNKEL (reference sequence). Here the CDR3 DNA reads TGTGCCAGCAGCCAAGAACACAGGAAAGAGACCCAGTACTTC. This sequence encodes CASSQEHRKETQYF.

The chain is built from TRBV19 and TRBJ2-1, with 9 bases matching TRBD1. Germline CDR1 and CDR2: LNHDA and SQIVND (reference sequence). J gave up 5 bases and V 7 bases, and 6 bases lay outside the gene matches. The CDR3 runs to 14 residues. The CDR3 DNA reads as TGTGCCAGTATTGGGACAGGGAGGAACAATGAGCAGTTCTTC. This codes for CASIGTGRNNEQFF. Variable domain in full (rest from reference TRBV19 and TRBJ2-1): DGGITQSPKYLFRKEGQNVTLSCEQNLNHDAMYWYRQDPGQGLRLIYYSQIVNDFQKGDIAEGYSVSREKKESFPLTVTSAQKNPTAFYLCASIGTGRNNEQFFGPGTRLTVL.

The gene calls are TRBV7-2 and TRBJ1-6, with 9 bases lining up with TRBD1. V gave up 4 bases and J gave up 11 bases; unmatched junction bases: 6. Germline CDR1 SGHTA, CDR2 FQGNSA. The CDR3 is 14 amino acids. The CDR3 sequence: CASSSRGQGPPLHF. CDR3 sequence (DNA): TGTGCCAGCAGCTCAAGGGGACAGGGTCCACCCCTCCACTTT.

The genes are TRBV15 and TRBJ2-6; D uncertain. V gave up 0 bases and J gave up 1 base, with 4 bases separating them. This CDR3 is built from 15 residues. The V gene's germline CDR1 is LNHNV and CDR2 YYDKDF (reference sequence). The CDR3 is CATSREPSGANVLTF. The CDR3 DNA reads TGTGCCACCAGCAGAGAGCCGTCTGGGGCCAACGTCCTGACTTTC.

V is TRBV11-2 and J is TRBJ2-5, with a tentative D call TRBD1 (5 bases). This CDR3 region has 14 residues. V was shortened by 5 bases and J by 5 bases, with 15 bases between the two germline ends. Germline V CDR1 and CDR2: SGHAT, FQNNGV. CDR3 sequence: CASSPRRRQETQYF. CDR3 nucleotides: TGTGCCAGCAGCCCCCGACGGAGACAGGAGACCCAGTACTTC.

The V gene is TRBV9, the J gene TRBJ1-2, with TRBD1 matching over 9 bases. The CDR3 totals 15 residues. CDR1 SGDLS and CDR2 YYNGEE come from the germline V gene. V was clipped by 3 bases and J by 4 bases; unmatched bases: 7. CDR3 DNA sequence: TGTGCCAGCAGCGACCCAGGACAGGGGAGCTATGGCTACACCTTC. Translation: CASSDPGQGSYGYTF.

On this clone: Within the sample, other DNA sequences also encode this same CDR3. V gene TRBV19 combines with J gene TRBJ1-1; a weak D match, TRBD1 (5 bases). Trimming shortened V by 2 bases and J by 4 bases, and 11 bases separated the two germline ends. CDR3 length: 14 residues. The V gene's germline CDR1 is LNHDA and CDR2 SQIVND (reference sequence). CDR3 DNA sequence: TGTGCCAGTAGTATACGGGGGTCCGGCACTGAAGCTTTCTTT. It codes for CASSIRGSGTEAFF.

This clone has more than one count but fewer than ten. CDR3 amino acids: CASTNRGRPNYGYTF. CDR3 DNA sequence: TGTGCCAGCACAAACCGGGGGCGGCCGAACTATGGCTACACCTTC. The J gene is TRBJ1-2, the V gene TRBV6-5, with D possibly TRBD1 on 6 matching bases. The germline V and J ends were trimmed by 7 bases and 2 bases, with 17 bases remaining between them. The CDR3 is 15 amino acids. Germline V gene lookup returns CDR1 MNHEY and CDR2 SVGAGI.

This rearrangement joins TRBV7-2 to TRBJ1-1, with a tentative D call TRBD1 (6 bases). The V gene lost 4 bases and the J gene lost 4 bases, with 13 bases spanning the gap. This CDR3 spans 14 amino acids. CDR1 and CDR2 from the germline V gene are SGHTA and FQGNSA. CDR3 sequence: CASSSQGPVTEAFF. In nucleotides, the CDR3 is TGTGCCAGCAGCTCACAGGGTCCTGTCACTGAAGCTTTCTTT.

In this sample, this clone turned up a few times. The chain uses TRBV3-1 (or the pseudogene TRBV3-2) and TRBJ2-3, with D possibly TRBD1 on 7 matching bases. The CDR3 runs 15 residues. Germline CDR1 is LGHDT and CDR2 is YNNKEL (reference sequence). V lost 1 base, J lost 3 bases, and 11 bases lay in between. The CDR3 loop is CASSQGSGGTDTQYF. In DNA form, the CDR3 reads TGTGCCAGCAGCCAAGGATCAGGGGGGACAGATACGCAGTATTTT.

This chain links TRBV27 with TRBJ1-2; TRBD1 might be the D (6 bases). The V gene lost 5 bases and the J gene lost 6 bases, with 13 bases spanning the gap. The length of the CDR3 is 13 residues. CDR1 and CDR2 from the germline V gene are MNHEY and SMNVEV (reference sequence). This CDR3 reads CASSNRAWDGYTF. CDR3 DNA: TGTGCCAGCAGTAACAGGGCGTGGGATGGCTACACCTTC.

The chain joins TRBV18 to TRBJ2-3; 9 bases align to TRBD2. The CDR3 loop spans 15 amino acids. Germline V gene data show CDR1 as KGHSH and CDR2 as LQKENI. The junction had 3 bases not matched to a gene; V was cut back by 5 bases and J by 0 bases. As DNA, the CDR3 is TGTGCCAGCTCAAGACTAGCGGAAAGCACAGATACGCAGTATTTT. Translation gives CASSRLAESTDTQYF.